A single sample gave rise to the 21 T cell receptor beta chains below, sequenced in a study of Graves' ophthalmopathy and Graves' hyperthyroidism. Amplifying from RNA transcripts, the study obtained TCR beta CDR3 regions. Scientists carried out first-round RT-PCR using HTBI primers and then a second-round multiplex PCR. TCRdb processed the multiplex PCR reads anew with MiXCR; each CDR3 protein has one entry. The table has approximately 460,000 distinct CDR3 sequences, roughly an eighth seen once. Sequences were obtained from blood. These receptors were obtained from a woman aged 25 to 45 with Graves' ophthalmopathy.

The chain couples TRBV3-1 to TRBJ1-1; possibly TRBD1 for D (6 bases). CDR3 size: 14 residues. Germline lookup yields CDR1 LGHDT and CDR2 YNNKEL (reference sequence). V gave up 10 bases and J gave up 3 bases, with 18 bases separating them. The CDR3 DNA sequence: TGTGCCACCACCCGAGGGGGAGCCTACACTGAAGCTTTCTTT. Amino acid sequence: CATTRGGAYTEAFF.

The table lists this clonotype with many counts. The chain couples TRBV29-1 to TRBJ1-1, with D hard to call. V was shortened by 4 bases and J by 4 bases, with 4 bases between the two germline ends. Per the germline V gene, CDR1 is SQVTM and CDR2 is ANQGSEA. There are 10 residues in the CDR3. DNA for the CDR3: TGCAGCGTTGGAGGCACTGAAGCTTTCTTT. Its protein is CSVGGTEAFF.

This clonotype was recorded at least ten times. The chain links TRBV11-3 to TRBJ2-6; TRBD1 matches at 8 bases. Germline-derived CDR1 and CDR2 are SGHNT and YENEEA. Trimming at V came to 7 bases and at J to 3 bases, leaving 14 bases not matched to a gene. The CDR3 totals 18 residues. The DNA for the CDR3 is TGTGCCAGCACAACACTCTCAGGGGGCAAAGGTGGGGCCAACGTCCTGACTTTC. It is translated as CASTTLSGGKGGANVLTF. Based on the CDR3 plus reference TRBV11-3 and TRBJ2-6, the full variable domain is EAGVVQSPRYKIIEKKQPVAFWCNPISGHNTLYWYLQNLGQGPELLIRYENEEAVDDSQLPKDRFSAERLKGVDSTLKIQPAELGDSAVYLCASTTLSGGKGGANVLTFGAGSRLTVL.

This clonotype was found many times. The rearrangement uses TRBV6-5 and TRBJ1-1; the D gene is possibly TRBD1 (6 bases). V lost 7 bases, J lost 1 base, and 13 bases lay in between. This CDR3 region has 14 residues. Per germline, CDR1 MNHEY and CDR2 SVGAGI. The CDR3 region is CASTWGQGNTEAFF. The CDR3 bases are TGTGCCAGCACCTGGGGACAAGGGAACACTGAAGCTTTCTTT.

This clonotype was seen ten or more times. As DNA, the CDR3 is TGTGCCAGCAGCTTGACAGGCCCTCCCTATGGCTACACCTTC. As protein: CASSLTGPPYGYTF. V and J are TRBV7-2 and TRBJ1-2; a possible D gene is TRBD1 (6 bases). CDR3 length: 14 residues. Looked up from germline, CDR1 is SGHTA and CDR2 is FQGNSA. V dropped 3 bases and J dropped 4 bases, with 12 bases sitting between them.

The V call is TRBV6-5, the J call TRBJ1-1, with 11 bases fitting TRBD1. J gave up 1 base and V 4 bases, and 5 bases lay outside the gene matches. Germline-derived CDR1 and CDR2 are MNHEY and SVGAGI. The CDR3 is 16 amino acids. This chain's CDR3 is CASSWGQGVTNTEAFF. Written as DNA, the CDR3 is TGTGCCAGCAGTTGGGGACAGGGGGTAACGAACACTGAAGCTTTCTTT.

This clonotype was recorded once. This rearrangement joins TRBV10-3 to TRBJ2-2; 11 bases map to TRBD2. Germline V CDR1 and CDR2: ENHRY, SYGVKD. The CDR3 is 14 amino acids. V lost 7 bases, J lost 5 bases, and 3 bases stayed unmatched. Here the CDR3 DNA reads TGTGCCATCATGACTAGCGGGGAGACCGGGGAGCTGTTTTTT. Amino acids: CAIMTSGETGELFF.

There are many counts of this clonotype. The V call is TRBV15, the J call TRBJ1-1; no definite D call. Trimming removed 0 bases at V and 0 bases at J, with 8 bases between. CDR3 length: 15 residues. Germline assignment: CDR1 LNHNV and CDR2 YYDKDF (reference sequence). The CDR3 bases are TGTGCCACCAGCAGAGATCAGCACATGAACACTGAAGCTTTCTTT. This sequence encodes CATSRDQHMNTEAFF.

This clonotype showed up many times. J is TRBJ2-7 and V is TRBV11-3; D remains unclear. The CDR3 length is 14 residues. The V and J ends lost 0 bases and 1 base respectively, with 7 bases between them. Germline V gene sequence: CDR1 SGHNT, CDR2 YENEEA. The CDR3 bases are TGTGCCAGCAGCTTAGAATACGGATCCTACGAGCAGTACTTC. Protein: CASSLEYGSYEQYF.

The chain combines TRBV19 with TRBJ2-7; 8 nucleotides match TRBD2. The CDR3 extends over 14 amino acids. CDR1 LNHDA and CDR2 SQIVND come from the germline V gene (reference sequence). The V segment lost 4 bases and the J segment 3 bases; nucleotides outside the gene matches: 5. The CDR3 DNA reads TGTGCCAGTAGTAAGGGACTAGGAGACTACGAGCAGTACTTC. Encoded protein: CASSKGLGDYEQYF. The complete variable domain, with remaining parts taken from reference TRBV19 and TRBJ2-7, reads DGGITQSPKYLFRKEGQNVTLSCEQNLNHDAMYWYRQDPGQGLRLIYYSQIVNDFQKGDIAEGYSVSREKKESFPLTVTSAQKNPTAFYLCASSKGLGDYEQYFGPGTRLTVT.

The sample holds many counts of this clonotype. The V gene is TRBV28, the J gene TRBJ2-5; D unclear. The CDR3 length is 15 residues. CDR1 is MDHEN and CDR2 is SYDVKM in the germline V gene. Trimming removed 6 bases at V and 0 bases at J, with 14 bases between. The CDR3 bases are TGTGCCAGCAGCGAGGACGCCGCGTACCAAGAGACCCAGTACTTC. Protein sequence: CASSEDAAYQETQYF.

This clonotype was seen at least ten times. This sequence joins TRBV12-3 or TRBV12-4 and TRBJ2-7; the D gene is possibly TRBD1 (6 bases). The germline V and J ends were trimmed by 2 bases and 2 bases, with 10 bases remaining between them. The CDR3 has 14 residues. CDR3: CASSLTAGAYEQYF. Here the CDR3 DNA reads TGTGCCAGCAGTTTAACTGCAGGGGCCTACGAGCAGTACTTC.

In this sample, this clonotype turned up many times. The rearrangement joins TRBV6-1 to TRBJ2-7, with D perhaps matching TRBD1 (5 bases). With 2 bases removed from V and 6 bases from J, the gap between germline ends came to 20 bases. The CDR3 loop spans 16 amino acids. Germline assignment: CDR1 MNHNS and CDR2 SASEGT. CDR3: CASSEPARPGLGEQYF. The CDR3 nucleotides are TGTGCCAGCAGTGAACCAGCGAGGCCAGGGTTAGGCGAGCAGTACTTC.

At least ten counts were recorded for this clonotype. The chain combines TRBV12-3 or TRBV12-4 with TRBJ2-7; weak D call: TRBD2 (7 bases). Trimming stripped 0 bases from V and 6 bases from J, with 12 bases between. The CDR3 covers 14 residues. The CDR3: CASSLAGGGTEQYF. The CDR3 DNA follows: TGTGCCAGCAGTTTAGCGGGAGGGGGTACCGAGCAGTACTTC.

This clonotype appeared many times. The chain uses TRBV28 and TRBJ1-2; TRBD1 agrees at 10 bases. The V gene's germline CDR1 is MDHEN and CDR2 SYDVKM. CDR3 size: 13 residues. V lost 6 bases and J lost 8; bases outside the gene matches: 6. This CDR3 reads CASRPGQGFGYTF. CDR3 nucleotide sequence: TGTGCCAGCAGGCCGGGACAGGGGTTCGGCTACACCTTC.

This clonotype appeared many times. V and J are TRBV5-6 and TRBJ2-7; D remains ambiguous. Germline loops: CDR1 SGHDT, CDR2 YYEEEE. V was pared by 4 bases and J by 3 bases, with 14 bases between. The CDR3 runs 14 residues. CDR3 protein: CASSPSSLRYEQYF. CDR3 in DNA: TGTGCCAGCAGCCCGTCATCCCTACGCTACGAGCAGTACTTC. Full variable domain (missing parts from reference TRBV5-6 and TRBJ2-7): DAGVTQSPTHLIKTRGQQVTLRCSPKSGHDTVSWYQQALGQGPQFIFQYYEEEERQRGNFPDRFSGHQFPNYSSELNVNALLLGDSALYLCASSPSSLRYEQYFGPGTRLTVT.

J is TRBJ2-5 and V is TRBV5-1; the match to TRBD2 covers 9 bases. The CDR3 contains 15 residues. Looked up from germline, CDR1 is SGHRS and CDR2 is YFSETQ. V shed 4 bases, J shed 5 bases, and the junction held 9 bases outside the gene matches. In DNA, the CDR3 is TGCGCCAGCAGCGCCCCCGGGACTAGCCCCGAGACCCAGTACTTC. Residues: CASSAPGTSPETQYF.

This clonotype came up many times. This chain uses TRBV15 with TRBJ2-5; the D gene is possibly TRBD2 (6 bases). The CDR3 consists of 16 residues. The V gene's germline CDR1 is LNHNV and CDR2 YYDKDF (reference sequence). Trimming left V 0 bases short and J 1 base short, with 12 bases between. The CDR3: CATSRDRGGTQETQYF. In nucleotides, the CDR3 is TGTGCCACCAGCAGAGATCGCGGCGGGACCCAAGAGACCCAGTACTTC.

The V gene is TRBV5-6, the J gene TRBJ2-2; tentative D call: TRBD2 (6 bases). The V end lost 4 bases, the J end lost 0 bases, and 16 bases lay between the germline ends. The length of the CDR3 is 17 residues. Looked up from germline, CDR1 is SGHDT and CDR2 is YYEEEE. CDR3 sequence (DNA): TGTGCCAGCAGCCGTGGCAGGGACTTCGCGAACACCGGGGAGCTGTTTTTT. It codes for CASSRGRDFANTGELFF.

This clonotype was recorded many times. The rearrangement joins TRBV24-1 to TRBJ2-5; D might be TRBD1 or TRBD2, each matching 6 bases. The germline gives CDR1 KGHDR, CDR2 SFDVKD. Between the trimmed V and J ends, which lost 2 bases and 5 bases, there was a span of 14 bases. CDR3 length equals 15 residues. Here the CDR3 reads CATSDSRGQWETQYF. The CDR3 nucleotides are TGTGCCACCAGTGATTCTCGGGGGCAGTGGGAGACCCAGTACTTC.

This clonotype was detected only a few times. A read error may explain this, as a much larger clone is one base away. The chain is built from TRBV7-9 and TRBJ2-5; a possible D gene is TRBD2 (6 bases). Trimming left V 6 bases short and J 7 bases short, with 15 bases between. The germline V gene has CDR1 SEHNR and CDR2 FQNEAQ (reference sequence). The length of the CDR3 is 13 residues. The CDR3 sequence: CASRSGTPATQYF. The CDR3 DNA reads TGTGCCAGCAGATCCGGGACTCCGGCGACCCAGTACTTC.